A selection of T cell receptor beta chains follows, all from one sample in a study of radiotherapy plus CTLA-4 blockade in lung cancer. The method was immunoSEQ multiplex PCR; TCRdb's version includes in-frame clones alone and lacks a portion of them. Among about 39,000 clones, 60% to 80% were seen once, and the ten largest hold 23%. The material sequenced was peripheral blood, taken from a patient treated with radiotherapy plus ipilimumab. The receptors were sampled from a human donor with non-small cell lung cancer that progressed on radiotherapy plus ipilimumab. Each CDR3 is given with its conserved first and last residue. A row's size may be missing; if present it is once, few, many or a size class.

V gene: TRBV19
clone size: NA
J gene: TRBJ1-5
CDR3 protein: CASSTNSNQPQHF

V gene: TRBV6-5
clone size: NA
J gene: TRBJ2-7
CDR3 protein: CASRGTLGYEQYF

V gene: TRBV18
clone size: NA
J gene: TRBJ1-4
CDR3 protein: CASSRREGEKLFF

V gene: TRBV5-1
clone size: few
J gene: TRBJ2-5
CDR3 protein: CASSLAQLAGGQETQYF

V gene: TRBV2
clone size: NA
J gene: TRBJ1-1
CDR3 protein: CASRGQWDTEAFF

V gene: TRBV7-9
clone size: NA
J gene: TRBJ1-2
CDR3 protein: CASSKGGGDYGYTF

V gene: TRBV2
clone size: once
J gene: TRBJ1-6
CDR3 protein: CASLYPGSPLHF

V gene: TRBV9
clone size: few
J gene: TRBJ1-5
CDR3 protein: CASSLGQGDQPQHF

V gene: TRBV28
clone size: NA
J gene: TRBJ2-7
CDR3 protein: CASRPGTGAEQYF

V gene: TRBV4-2
clone size: NA
J gene: TRBJ1-1
CDR3 protein: CASSQDLRGGNTEAFF

V gene: TRBV14
clone size: NA
J gene: TRBJ2-3
CDR3 protein: CASSPGLAGAPTDTQYF

V gene: TRBV15
clone size: few
J gene: TRBJ1-1
CDR3 protein: CATEGMNTEAFF

V gene: TRBV27
clone size: NA
J gene: TRBJ2-7
CDR3 protein: CASRPGQGADEQYF

V gene: TRBV19
clone size: NA
J gene: TRBJ1-6
CDR3 protein: CASSTGQGNNSPLHF

V gene: TRBV9
clone size: NA
J gene: TRBJ2-3
CDR3 protein: CASSADRTLGDTQYF